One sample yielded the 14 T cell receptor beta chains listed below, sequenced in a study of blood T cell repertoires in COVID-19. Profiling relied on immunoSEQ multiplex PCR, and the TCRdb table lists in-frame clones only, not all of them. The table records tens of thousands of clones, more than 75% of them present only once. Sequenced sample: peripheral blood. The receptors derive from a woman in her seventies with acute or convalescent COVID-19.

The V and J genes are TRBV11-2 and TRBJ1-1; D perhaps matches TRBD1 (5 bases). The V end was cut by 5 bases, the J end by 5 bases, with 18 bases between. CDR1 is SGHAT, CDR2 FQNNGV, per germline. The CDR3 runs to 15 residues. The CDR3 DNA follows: TGTGCCAGCAGCCCCGAGCCCGGCAGGGCAACTGAAGCTTTCTTT. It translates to CASSPEPGRATEAFF.

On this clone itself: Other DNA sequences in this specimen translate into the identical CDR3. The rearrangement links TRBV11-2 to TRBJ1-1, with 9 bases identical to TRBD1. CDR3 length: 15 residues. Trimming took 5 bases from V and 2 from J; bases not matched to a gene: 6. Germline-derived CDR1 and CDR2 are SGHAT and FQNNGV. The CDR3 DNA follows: TGTGCCAGCAGCCCCCGGGACAGGGTAAACACTGAAGCTTTCTTT. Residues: CASSPRDRVNTEAFF.

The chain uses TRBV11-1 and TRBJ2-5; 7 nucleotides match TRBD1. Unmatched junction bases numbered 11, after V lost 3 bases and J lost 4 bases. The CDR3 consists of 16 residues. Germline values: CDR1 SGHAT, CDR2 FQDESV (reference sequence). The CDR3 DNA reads TGTGCCAGCAGCTTCTACGTACAGGGGAGCCGAGAGACCCAGTACTTC. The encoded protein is CASSFYVQGSRETQYF.

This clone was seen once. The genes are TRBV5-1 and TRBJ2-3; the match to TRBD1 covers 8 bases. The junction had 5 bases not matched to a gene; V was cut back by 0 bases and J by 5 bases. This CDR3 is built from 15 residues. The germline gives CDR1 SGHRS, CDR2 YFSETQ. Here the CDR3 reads CASSLVGTGRDTQYF. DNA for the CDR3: TGCGCCAGCAGCTTGGTTGGGACAGGCCGAGATACGCAGTATTTT.

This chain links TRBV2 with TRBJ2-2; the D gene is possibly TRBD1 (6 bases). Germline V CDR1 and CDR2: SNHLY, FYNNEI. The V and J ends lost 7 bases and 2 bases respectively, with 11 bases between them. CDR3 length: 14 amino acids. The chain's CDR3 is CASIWTVNTGELFF. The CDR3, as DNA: TGTGCCAGCATTTGGACAGTTAACACCGGGGAGCTGTTTTTT.

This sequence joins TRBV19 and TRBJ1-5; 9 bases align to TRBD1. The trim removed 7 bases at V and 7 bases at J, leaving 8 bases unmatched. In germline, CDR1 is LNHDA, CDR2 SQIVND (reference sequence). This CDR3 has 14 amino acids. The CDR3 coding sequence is TGTGCCAGTACCGAGGACAGGGGAAAACAGCCCCAGCATTTT. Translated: CASTEDRGKQPQHF.

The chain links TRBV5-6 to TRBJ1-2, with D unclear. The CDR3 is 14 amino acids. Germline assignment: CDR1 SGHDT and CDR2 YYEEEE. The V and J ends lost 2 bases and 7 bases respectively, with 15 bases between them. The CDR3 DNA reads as TGTGCCAGCAGCTTTGGCTTTCGGGGTGCTGGCTACACCTTC. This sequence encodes CASSFGFRGAGYTF.

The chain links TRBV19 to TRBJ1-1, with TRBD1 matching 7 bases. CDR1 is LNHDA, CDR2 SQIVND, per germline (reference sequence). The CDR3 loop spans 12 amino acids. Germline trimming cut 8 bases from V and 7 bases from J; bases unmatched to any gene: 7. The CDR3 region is CASHRGGGEAFF. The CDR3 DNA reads TGTGCCAGTCACAGGGGTGGGGGTGAAGCTTTCTTT.

CDR3 sequence: CASSPRGTTYNEQFF. DNA of the CDR3: TGTGCCAGCAGCCCGAGGGGGACAACCTACAATGAGCAGTTCTTC. V is TRBV4-2 and J is TRBJ2-1; tentative D call: TRBD1 (6 bases). CDR1 is LGHNA and CDR2 is YNFKEQ in the germline V gene. The CDR3 extends over 15 amino acids. V lost 4 bases and J 2 bases, leaving 12 bases between the germline ends.

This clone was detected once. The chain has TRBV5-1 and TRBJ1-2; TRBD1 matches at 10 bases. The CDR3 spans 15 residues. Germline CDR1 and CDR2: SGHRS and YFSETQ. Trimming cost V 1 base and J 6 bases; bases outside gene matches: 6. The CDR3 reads CASSLTGTGENGYTF. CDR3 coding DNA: TGCGCCAGCAGCTTGACCGGGACAGGGGAAAATGGCTACACCTTC.

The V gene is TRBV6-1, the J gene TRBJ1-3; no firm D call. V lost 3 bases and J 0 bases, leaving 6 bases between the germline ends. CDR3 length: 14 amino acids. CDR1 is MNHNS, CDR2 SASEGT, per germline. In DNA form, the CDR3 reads TGTGCCAGCAGTGAGGGGAGCTCTGGAAACACCATATATTTT. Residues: CASSEGSSGNTIYF.

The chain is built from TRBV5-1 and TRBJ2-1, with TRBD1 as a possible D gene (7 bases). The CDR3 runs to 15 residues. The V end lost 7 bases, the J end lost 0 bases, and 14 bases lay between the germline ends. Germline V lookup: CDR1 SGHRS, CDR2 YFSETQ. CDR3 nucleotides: TGCGCCAGCCTAAACCAGGGGGGCTCCTACAATGAGCAGTTCTTC. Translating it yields CASLNQGGSYNEQFF.

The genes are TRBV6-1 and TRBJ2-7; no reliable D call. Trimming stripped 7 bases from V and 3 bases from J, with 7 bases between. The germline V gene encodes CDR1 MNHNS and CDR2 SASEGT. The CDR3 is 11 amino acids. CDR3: CASKGVYEQYV. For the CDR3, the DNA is TGTGCCAGCAAAGGAGTCTACGAGCAGTACGTC.

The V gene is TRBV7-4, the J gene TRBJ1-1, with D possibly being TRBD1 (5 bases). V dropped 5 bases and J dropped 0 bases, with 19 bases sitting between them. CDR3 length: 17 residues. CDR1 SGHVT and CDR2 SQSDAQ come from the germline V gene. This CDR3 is CASSTSSRGYLNTEAFF. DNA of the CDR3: TGTGCCAGCAGCACCTCCTCCCGGGGGTACTTGAACACTGAAGCTTTCTTT.